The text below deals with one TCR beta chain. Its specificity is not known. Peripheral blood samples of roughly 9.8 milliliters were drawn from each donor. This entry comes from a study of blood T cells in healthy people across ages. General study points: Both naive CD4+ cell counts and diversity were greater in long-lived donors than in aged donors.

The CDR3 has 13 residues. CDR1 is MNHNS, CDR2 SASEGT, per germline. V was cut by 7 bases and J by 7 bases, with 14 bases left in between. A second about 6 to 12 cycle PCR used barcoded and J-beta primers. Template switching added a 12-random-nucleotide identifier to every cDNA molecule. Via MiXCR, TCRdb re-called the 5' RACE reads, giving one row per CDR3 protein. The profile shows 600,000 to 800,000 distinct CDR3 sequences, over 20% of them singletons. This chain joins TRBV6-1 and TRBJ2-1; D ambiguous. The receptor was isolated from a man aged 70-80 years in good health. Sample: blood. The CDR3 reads CASTTVGSNEQFF. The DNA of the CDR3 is TGTGCCAGCACTACCGTGGGTTCGAATGAGCAGTTCTTC.